This is a list of T cell receptor beta chains from one sample in a study of cytomegalovirus exposure and HLA in healthy donors. Assay: immunoSEQ multiplex PCR; the TCRdb copy retains only in-frame clones and omits some. The data contain hundreds of thousands of clones, about 80% of them singletons. What was sequenced was PBMCs. These TCRs come from a woman aged 55-69 years in good health and CMV-seropositive. CDR3s include the opening cysteine and the closing phenylalanine or tryptophan. The D gene is left open where the match is weak. Expanded clones are given a class, and other clones once, few, many or no size at all.

.	TRBJ2-5	TRBV9	once	TGTGCCAGCAGCCCCAATTGGGCAGCCGAGACCCAGTACTTC	CASSPNWAAETQYF
TRBD1	TRBJ1-2	TRBV7-2	.	TGTGCCAGCAGCTTAGAGGGGACAGGGTATGGCTACACCTTC	CASSLEGTGYGYTF
.	TRBJ2-5	TRBV30	.	TGTGCCTGGAGTGAACAGTTTCAAGAGACCCAGTACTTC	CAWSEQFQETQYF
.	TRBJ1-3	TRBV19	.	TGTGCCAGTAGTACTACAGGCGTCAGCTCTGGAAACACCATATATTTT	CASSTTGVSSGNTIYF
TRBD2	TRBJ2-3	TRBV5-1	.	TGCGCCAGCAGCCCGGGACTAGCGGGAGCGGGCACAGATACGCAGTATTTT	CASSPGLAGAGTDTQYF
TRBD1	TRBJ1-4	TRBV7-8	.	TGTGCCAGCAGCCCCCCAGGGGGTGATGAAAAACTGTTTTTT	CASSPPGGDEKLFF
TRBD1	TRBJ2-7	TRBV6-5	.	TGTGCCAGCAGTCGACAGGGGAGTCGGTCCTACGAGCAGTACTTC	CASSRQGSRSYEQYF
.	TRBJ2-7	TRBV7-2	.	TGTGCCAGCAGCTTAGCGGGACTCAACGAGCAGTACTTC	CASSLAGLNEQYF
.	TRBJ1-3	TRBV6-5	.	TGTGCCAGCTACCGGGTCTCTGGAAACACCATATATTTT	CASYRVSGNTIYF
.	TRBJ1-1	TRBV18	.	TGTGCCAGCTCACCACCAGGGGAGGGGACTGAAGCTTTCTTT	CASSPPGEGTEAFF
TRBD2	TRBJ2-7	TRBV6-1	.	TGTGCCAGCAGGGGTAGCGGGACCTCCTACGAGCAGTACTTC	CASRGSGTSYEQYF
.	TRBJ2-7	TRBV19	few	TGTGCCAGTAGTTTGGACAGCCGATTCTACGAGCAGTACTTC	CASSLDSRFYEQYF
TRBD2	TRBJ2-7	TRBV4-1	.	TGCGCCAGCAGCCTTGCGGGAGACCCACGGCAGTACTTC	CASSLAGDPRQYF
TRBD1	TRBJ2-2	TRBV19	.	TGTGCCAGTACTGGCAGGGGGATTCGTCCTACTCACTACACCGGGGAGCTGTTTTTT	CASTGRGIRPTHYTGELFF
.	TRBJ2-7	TRBV7-2	.	TGTGCCAGCAGCTTAGTAGAAGCTGACGAGCAGTACTTC	CASSLVEADEQYF
TRBD1	TRBJ1-1	TRBV28	.	TGTGCCAGCAGTACTCGACAGGGTGGCACTGAAGCTTTCTTT	CASSTRQGGTEAFF
.	TRBJ2-5	TRBV5-4	.	TGTGCCAGCAGCCCGGAAGGACTTCTAGGGATGGGAGAAAAAGAGACCCAGTACTTC	CASSPEGLLGMGEKETQYF
.	TRBJ1-5	TRBV6-1	.	TGTGCCAGCAGTGATTCGGTTCAGCCCCAGCATTTT	CASSDSVQPQHF
TRBD2	TRBJ2-3	TRBV9	.	TGTGCCAGCAGCGTAGGGGTAGCGGGGGGGATCACAGATACGCAGTATTTT	CASSVGVAGGITDTQYF
.	TRBJ2-7	TRBV7-2	.	TGTGCCAGCAGCCGGGACTTCATGTACGAGCAGTACTTC	CASSRDFMYEQYF
.	TRBJ1-5	TRBV7-2	.	TGCGCCAGCAGTCAAGACATATATAGCAATCAGCCCCAGCATTTT	CASSQDIYSNQPQHF
.	TRBJ1-2	TRBV28	.	TGTGCCAGCAGTCCTATGGGGGCGGGTGGCTACACCTTC	CASSPMGAGGYTF
TRBD1	TRBJ1-5	TRBV5-6	.	TGTGCCAGCAGCGCCCGGGACAGGAATCAGCCCCAGCATTTT	CASSARDRNQPQHF
.	TRBJ1-1	TRBV7-7	.	TGTGCCAGCAGCTTAGCGAGGAACACTGAAGCTTTCTTT	CASSLARNTEAFF
.	TRBJ2-5	TRBV19	.	TGTGCCAGTAGTCCAGGGGGAGGACGTGAGACCCAGTACTTC	CASSPGGGRETQYF
TRBD1	TRBJ2-7	TRBV4-1	.	TGCGCCAGCAGCCGCAGGGACAGGGAGAACGAGCAGTACTTC	CASSRRDRENEQYF
TRBD2	TRBJ2-1	TRBV4-2	.	TGTGCCAGCAGCCAAGAGACTAGCGGGTCCTCCTACAATGAGCAGTTCTTC	CASSQETSGSSYNEQFF
.	TRBJ1-2	TRBV27	few	TGTGCCAGCAGTACCACCAGGGGCCCGGTCCAAGGCTACACCTTC	CASSTTRGPVQGYTF
TRBD2	TRBJ2-1	TRBV7-9	.	TGTGCCAGCAGCTTAGGGTGGGGGACTAGCGGGAGGTCCAATGAGCAGTTCTTC	CASSLGWGTSGRSNEQFF
.	TRBJ1-2	TRBV29-1	few	TGCAGCGGCGGGGGGGACGTCGGCTACACCTTC	CSGGGDVGYTF
TRBD2	TRBJ2-3	TRBV14	.	TGTGCCAGCAGCCAAGATCCCCTAGCGGTCACAGATACGCAGTATTTT	CASSQDPLAVTDTQYF
.	TRBJ2-1	TRBV5-5	few	TGTGCCAGCAGCTTCTTGAGCTCCTACAATGAGCAGTTCTTC	CASSFLSSYNEQFF
.	TRBJ1-1	TRBV7-8	.	TGTGCCAGCAGCCTCCCAGGAGGCACTGAAGCTTTCTTT	CASSLPGGTEAFF
TRBD1	TRBJ1-1	TRBV6-1	few	TGTGCCAGCAGTGCGTTCCCGGGACAGGCGAACACTGAAGCTTTCTTT	CASSAFPGQANTEAFF
TRBD1	TRBJ1-1	TRBV6-4	.	TGTGCCAGCAGTGACTCACCGGGACAGCCGAACACTGAAGCTTTCTTT	CASSDSPGQPNTEAFF
.	TRBJ1-2	TRBV30	.	TGTGCCTGGAGTACAGGAAGCTATGGCTACACCTTC	CAWSTGSYGYTF
.	TRBJ1-5	TRBV2	few	TGTGCCAGCAGTGAGGTTAGCAGCGGGCCCCAGCATTTT	CASSEVSSGPQHF
TRBD1	TRBJ2-2	TRBV19	few	TGTGCCAGTAGGGGCCTGGACAGGGGGCAGGCCGGGGAGCTGTTTTTT	CASRGLDRGQAGELFF
.	TRBJ2-4	TRBV25-1	.	TGTGCCAGCAGTGAATTAGACATTCAGTACTTC	CASSELDIQYF
.	TRBJ1-4	TRBV7-9	.	TGTGCCAGCGGGAGGACTAATGAAAAACTGTTTTTT	CASGRTNEKLFF
TRBD1	TRBJ2-1	TRBV6-1	few	TGTGCCAGCAGTTTGGACAGGGGAGCATACAATGAGCAGTTCTTC	CASSLDRGAYNEQFF
.	TRBJ1-3	TRBV6-5	.	TGTGCCAGTCGGGCAGGGGAAACTGGAAACACCATATATTTT	CASRAGETGNTIYF
.	TRBJ1-2	TRBV2	.	TGTGCCAGCAGTGAACAGGGAATCAACTATGGCTACACCTTC	CASSEQGINYGYTF
TRBD1	TRBJ1-3	TRBV6-6	.	TGTGCCAGCAGTTACGGGACAGGGACCGGAAACACCATATATTTT	CASSYGTGTGNTIYF
.	TRBJ1-2	TRBV7-9	.	TGTGCCAGCAGCTTCGGGGAAGACGGCCCGAGGGGCTACACCTTC	CASSFGEDGPRGYTF
TRBD1	TRBJ1-3	TRBV6-5	.	TGTGCCAGCAGTTCCGGGACAGCAACCTCTGGAAACACCATATATTTT	CASSSGTATSGNTIYF
.	TRBJ2-3	TRBV10-3	.	TGTGCCATCAGTGACACAGGGTTCAGCACAGATACGCAGTATTTT	CAISDTGFSTDTQYF
.	TRBJ2-7	TRBV6-1	.	TGTGCCAGCAGCGCAGACGCAGGAAGCACCTACGAGCAGTACTTC	CASSADAGSTYEQYF